One sample yielded the 5 T cell receptor beta chains listed below, sequenced in a study of cytomegalovirus exposure and HLA in healthy donors. With 60 Vbeta and 13 Jbeta primers, the PCR was carried out. Only in-frame clones appear in the TCRdb table, and some are missing; sequencing was by immunoSEQ multiplex PCR. The sample includes 140,000 to 150,000 clones, roughly 78% seen only once; the top ten take approximately 2.9%. Material for sequencing was PBMCs. The origin of the receptors is a man in his forties or fifties in good health and CMV-seropositive.

This clone was seen more than once but under ten times. Here the CDR3 reads CASSPLAISGNTIYF. The CDR3 DNA reads TGCGCCAGCAGCCCCTTAGCAATCTCTGGAAACACCATATATTTT. J is TRBJ1-3 and V is TRBV5-1, with D unclear. The V end was cut by 4 bases, the J end by 0 bases, with 11 bases between. CDR3 length: 15 amino acids. The germline V gene has CDR1 SGHRS and CDR2 YFSETQ.

This chain joins TRBV11-2 and TRBJ1-4; D may be TRBD1 (5 bases). The germline V gene has CDR1 SGHAT and CDR2 FQNNGV. The CDR3 totals 15 residues. The V and J ends lost 3 bases and 6 bases respectively, with 14 bases between them. The CDR3 DNA is TGTGCCAGCAGCTTGGAGGGGTTCGGAGATGAAAAACTGTTTTTT. Protein product: CASSLEGFGDEKLFF.

J is TRBJ2-7 and V is TRBV5-1; 7 bases map to TRBD1. Germline values: CDR1 SGHRS, CDR2 YFSETQ. CDR3 length: 15 residues. With 2 bases clipped from V and 3 bases from J, the junction kept 8 bases outside the gene matches. CDR3: CASSFARTGNYEQYF. The CDR3, as DNA: TGCGCCAGCAGCTTCGCCCGGACAGGAAACTACGAGCAGTACTTC.

This chain links TRBV19 with TRBJ1-5, with a possible D match to TRBD1 (5 bases). Trimming shortened V by 3 bases and J by 6 bases, and 15 bases separated the two germline ends. The CDR3 has 15 amino acids. Per the germline V gene, CDR1 is LNHDA and CDR2 is SQIVND (reference sequence). The CDR3 reads CASSIGAGGTQPQHF. The CDR3 DNA reads as TGTGCCAGTAGTATCGGGGCGGGGGGGACTCAGCCCCAGCATTTT.

Note on this clone: Its ends do not fully match the called genes, so a read error is possible. V gene TRBV7-9 combines with J gene TRBJ2-1; possible D gene TRBD1, 5 bases. The germline V gene has CDR1 SEHNR and CDR2 FQNEAQ (reference sequence). This CDR3 contains 13 residues. As DNA, the CDR3 is TGTTCCAGCAGCCCGCAGGGTACCGATGAGCAGTTCTTC. Translation gives CSSSPQGTDEQFF. The whole variable domain, filled in from reference TRBV7-9 and TRBJ2-1, reads DTGVSQNPRHKITKRGQNVTFRCDPISEHNRLYWYRQTLGQGPEFLTYFQNEAQLEKSRLLSDRFSAERPKGSFSTLEIQRTEQGDSAMYLCSSSPQGTDEQFFGPGTRLTVL.